The 17 T cell receptor beta chains reported below all come from one sample, sequenced in a study of beta chain features in type 1 diabetes. Findings and limits, study-wide: For Type 1 diabetes patients, all four CD4+ subsets carried TCRB CDR3s that were moderately but significantly shorter.

Sequencing targeted expressed TCRB transcripts, as all isolated RNA had been reverse transcribed. Clones were read by immunoSEQ multiplex PCR, and TCRdb kept only the in-frame ones, dropping some. The sample carries about 30,000 clones, roughly three fifths recorded once. Their specific antigens are unknown. The source material was Tregs from blood. The receptor set was obtained from a woman younger than 35 with type 1 diabetes.

This chain joins TRBV15 and TRBJ2-7; D is possibly TRBD1 (5 bases). Germline CDR1 LNHNV, CDR2 YYDKDF (reference sequence). V gave up 1 base and J gave up 4 bases, with 8 bases separating them. The CDR3 has 13 amino acids. The CDR3 bases are TGTGCCACCAGCAGAGTCGACAGATACGAGCAGTACTTC. This codes for CATSRVDRYEQYF.

This chain joins TRBV10-3 and TRBJ2-1; possibly TRBD2 for D (6 bases). The length of the CDR3 is 14 residues. The germline V and J ends were trimmed by 4 bases and 7 bases, with 14 bases remaining between them. Germline CDR1 and CDR2: ENHRY and SYGVKD. CDR3 region: CAISATSFDNEQFF. The CDR3 nucleotides are TGTGCCATCAGTGCGACTAGTTTCGATAATGAGCAGTTCTTC.

The chain has TRBV27 and TRBJ2-7; D unresolved. V gave up 7 bases and J gave up 1 base, with 17 bases separating them. CDR1 MNHEY and CDR2 SMNVEV come from the germline V gene (reference sequence). This CDR3 comprises 15 residues. Here the CDR3 reads CASKKSGFDSYEQYF. CDR3 DNA: TGTGCCAGCAAAAAGTCCGGGTTCGATTCCTACGAGCAGTACTTC.

This sequence joins TRBV6-5 and TRBJ2-4; D might be TRBD2 (6 bases). V dropped 8 bases and J dropped 9 bases, with 17 bases sitting between them. CDR1 MNHEY and CDR2 SVGAGI come from the germline V gene. The CDR3 is made up of 13 amino acids. CDR3 sequence: CASGGKWGGIQYF. CDR3 bases: TGTGCCAGCGGGGGGAAATGGGGAGGCATTCAGTACTTC.

The V gene is TRBV4-3, the J gene TRBJ2-3; TRBD2 agrees at 10 bases. Per the germline V gene, CDR1 is LGHNA and CDR2 is YSLEER. This CDR3 contains 16 residues. The J segment lost 7 bases and the V segment lost 1 base, leaving 8 bases of the junction unmatched. CDR3 protein: CASSQAAGGTGNTQYF. In DNA, the CDR3 is TGCGCCAGCAGCCAAGCAGCGGGAGGGACCGGGAATACGCAGTATTTT.

The V and J genes are TRBV5-1 and TRBJ2-1; TRBD1 is a possible D gene (5 bases). CDR1 is SGHRS, CDR2 YFSETQ, per germline. Between the trimmed V and J ends, which lost 3 bases and 6 bases, there was a span of 16 bases. The CDR3 covers 15 residues. CDR3 nucleotides: TGCGCCAGCAGCTGGGAAGGGGCCCGGTTCAATGAGCAGTTCTTC. This sequence encodes CASSWEGARFNEQFF.

This clone turned up a few times. CDR3 DNA: TGCAGCGTTCGACAAGGACAGGGTCAAGAGACCCAGTACTTC. Protein: CSVRQGQGQETQYF. This rearrangement joins TRBV29-1 to TRBJ2-5; 8 bases map to TRBD1. The trim removed 5 bases at V and 2 bases at J, leaving 7 bases unmatched. There are 14 residues in the CDR3. The germline CDR1 and CDR2 sequences are SQVTM and ANQGSEA.

The chain has TRBV9 and TRBJ1-5; D perhaps matches TRBD1 (6 bases). With 0 bases removed from V and 10 bases from J, the gap between germline ends came to 11 bases. Germline loops: CDR1 SGDLS, CDR2 YYNGEE. CDR3 size: 13 residues. The CDR3 loop is CASSVGLGAPQHF. The CDR3 DNA is TGTGCCAGCAGCGTAGGTTTGGGGGCTCCCCAGCATTTT.

V gene TRBV15 combines with J gene TRBJ2-5, with TRBD2 matching 10 bases. Germline V gives CDR1 LNHNV, CDR2 YYDKDF (reference sequence). The CDR3 runs to 16 residues. Trimming removed 5 bases from V and 1 base from J; junction bases left unmatched: 7. The CDR3 nucleotides read TGTGCCACCAGCGGTCCTAGCGGGGGAACCCAAGAGACCCAGTACTTC. This sequence encodes CATSGPSGGTQETQYF.

This clone was detected a few times. The chain recombines TRBV23-1 with TRBJ2-3, with 12 bases aligning to TRBD2. TRBV23-1 is an ORF; its function is uncertain. This CDR3 spans 23 amino acids. With V trimmed by 2 bases and J by 4 bases, 25 bases remained unmatched. The CDR3: CASSQDLAGGPLNSPGRPDTQYF. As DNA, the CDR3 is TGCGCCAGCAGTCAAGACCTAGCGGGAGGGCCCTTAAACTCCCCTGGGAGGCCAGATACGCAGTATTTT.

The genes are TRBV19 and TRBJ1-2; no firm D call. Trimming pared 6 bases from V and 3 bases from J, leaving 14 bases between. Germline V gene data show CDR1 as LNHDA and CDR2 as SQIVND (reference sequence). This CDR3 has 14 amino acids. Here the CDR3 DNA reads TGTGCCAGTAGCCCCGCCGCGGACTACTATGGCTACACCTTC. Translating gives CASSPAADYYGYTF.

This clone was seen a few times. The chain recombines TRBV29-1 with TRBJ1-5; 9 positions match TRBD1. Looked up from germline, CDR1 is SQVTM and CDR2 is ANQGSEA. There are 14 residues in the CDR3. J gave up 2 bases and V 6 bases, and 5 bases lay outside the gene matches. The CDR3 nucleotides read TGCAGCGTCTCACAGGGGGCCCGCAATCAGCCCCAGCATTTT. Translation gives CSVSQGARNQPQHF.

The DNA for the CDR3 is TGCGCCAGCAACGGCCTCGGGTCCTACGAGCAGTACTTC. This translates into CASNGLGSYEQYF. The genes are TRBV5-1 and TRBJ2-7; the D is unclear. Germline V gene lookup returns CDR1 SGHRS and CDR2 YFSETQ. V was clipped by 6 bases and J by 1 base, with 11 bases between them. The CDR3 runs to 13 residues.

Only a few counts were recorded for this clone. The rearrangement joins TRBV6-6 to TRBJ2-1; D perhaps matches TRBD2 (7 bases). CDR3 size: 13 residues. Germline CDR1 reads MNHNY; CDR2 reads SVGAGI (reference sequence). The V gene lost 0 bases and the J gene lost 9 bases, with 9 bases spanning the gap. The CDR3 coding sequence is TGTGCCAGCAGTTACTCAGGGGGGGGTGAGCAGTTCTTC. Its protein is CASSYSGGGEQFF.

This clone is categorized as medium-sized. The chain employs TRBV10-1 and TRBJ2-3; no firm D call. Trimming shortened V by 3 bases and J by 2 bases, and 9 bases separated the two germline ends. The CDR3 is 14 residues long. Germline V lookup: CDR1 WNHNN, CDR2 SYGVQD (reference sequence). In DNA, the CDR3 is TGCGCCAGCAGTGAATCTCAGGCCACAGATACGCAGTATTTT. Its translation: CASSESQATDTQYF.

This sequence joins TRBV5-4 and TRBJ2-3, with 10 bases lining up with TRBD2. CDR3 length equals 16 residues. V shed 0 bases, J shed 4 bases, and the junction held 5 bases outside the gene matches. Per germline, CDR1 SGHNT and CDR2 YYREEE (reference sequence). CDR3 amino acids: CASSLASGSPPDTQYF. The CDR3, as DNA: TGTGCCAGCAGCTTGGCTAGCGGGAGCCCCCCAGATACGCAGTATTTT.

The chain is built from TRBV28 and TRBJ2-7; TRBD1 matches at 12 bases. The CDR3 is made up of 15 amino acids. The J segment lost 7 bases and the V segment lost 6 bases, leaving 10 bases of the junction unmatched. Germline V gives CDR1 MDHEN, CDR2 SYDVKM. In DNA form, the CDR3 reads TGTGCCAGCAGAAAGGTGGGACAGGGGGCTAGGGAGCAGTACTTC. This codes for CASRKVGQGAREQYF.